These 17 T cell receptor beta chains came from one sample sequenced in a study of blood T cell repertoires in COVID-19. Only in-frame clones appear in the TCRdb table, and some are missing; sequencing was by immunoSEQ multiplex PCR. The sample records about 200,000 clones, 85% being singletons. Input material: peripheral blood. The receptors shown here come from an elderly woman with acute or convalescent COVID-19.

The V call is TRBV18, the J call TRBJ1-1; no reliable D call. Between the trimmed V and J ends, which lost 1 base and 4 bases, there was a span of 7 bases. The germline V gene has CDR1 KGHSH and CDR2 LQKENI. CDR3 length: 13 residues. Here the CDR3 DNA reads TGTGCCAGCTCACCACTCTCAGGCACTGAAGCTTTCTTT. It codes for CASSPLSGTEAFF.

CDR3 bases: TGTGCCAGCAGCCCGCCCGGGGTCACAGATACGCAGTATTTT. Translated: CASSPPGVTDTQYF. V usage is TRBV5-5 and J usage is TRBJ2-3; possible D gene TRBD2, 5 bases. V shed 4 bases and J shed 2 bases, with 11 bases lying between them. This CDR3 comprises 14 residues. Germline CDR1 SGHKS, CDR2 YYEKEE (reference sequence).

The V gene is TRBV2, the J gene TRBJ1-6; TRBD1 matches at 7 bases. The CDR3 contains 13 residues. The V gene end was trimmed by 4 bases and the J gene end by 10 bases; junction bases not matched to a gene: 4. Germline V CDR1 and CDR2: SNHLY, FYNNEI. The CDR3 sequence: CASSGQGRSPLHF. The CDR3 nucleotides are TGTGCCAGCAGTGGACAGGGTCGCTCACCCCTCCACTTT.

J is TRBJ1-2 and V is TRBV12-1; TRBD1 reflects the table's D call only, with no check against the DNA. TRBV12-1 is flagged as a pseudogene. The CDR3 length is 13 residues. CDR3 bases: TGTGCCAGCAGCTTTCACAGGGGCTATGGCTACACCTTC. The encoded protein is CASSFHRGYGYTF.

The chain employs TRBV5-1 and TRBJ1-1; 8 bases align to TRBD1. In germline, CDR1 is SGHRS, CDR2 YFSETQ. The CDR3 totals 13 residues. Unmatched junction bases numbered 6, after V lost 5 bases and J lost 6 bases. The CDR3 DNA reads TGCGCCAGCAGATCAAACAGGGGGGCTGAAGCTTTCTTT. It translates to CASRSNRGAEAFF.

The CDR3 reads CASSLTLGDSYGYTF. DNA of the CDR3: TGTGCCAGCAGCTTAACCTTAGGGGATTCTTATGGCTACACCTTC. The chain links TRBV7-3 to TRBJ1-2, with D possibly being TRBD1 (5 bases). The germline V and J ends were trimmed by 0 bases and 5 bases, with 13 bases remaining between them. Per the germline V gene, CDR1 is SGHTA and CDR2 is FQGTGA. CDR3 size: 15 residues.

The rearrangement uses TRBV6-2 or TRBV6-3 and TRBJ2-7, with D perhaps matching TRBD1 (5 bases). There are 15 residues in the CDR3. Germline values: CDR1 MNHEY, CDR2 SVGEGT. Trimming shortened V by 6 bases and J by 5 bases, and 20 bases separated the two germline ends. The CDR3 nucleotides read TGTGCCAGCAGCCCTATTCCCAGGGCCTGGGACGAGCAGTACTTC. As protein: CASSPIPRAWDEQYF.

This clone was counted a single time. The chain has TRBV30 and TRBJ1-1; D may be TRBD1 (6 bases). The germline gives CDR1 GTSNPN, CDR2 SVGIG (reference sequence). The CDR3 consists of 13 residues. With 4 bases removed from V and 4 bases from J, the gap between germline ends came to 13 bases. The CDR3, as DNA: TGTGCCTGGAATGTAGGGGGGGGCACTGAAGCTTTCTTT. It yields the protein CAWNVGGGTEAFF. The full variable domain, rest sourced from reference TRBV30 and TRBJ1-1, is SQTIHQWPATLVQPVGSPLSLECTVEGTSNPNLYWYRQAAGRGLQLLFYSVGIGQISSEVPQNLSASRPQDRQFILSSKKLLLSDSGFYLCAWNVGGGTEAFFGQGTRLTVV.

The CDR3, as DNA: TGCAGTGCCCCGAGGCGGGATGAGCAGTTCTTC. This sequence encodes CSAPRRDEQFF. This rearrangement joins TRBV20-1 to TRBJ2-1; D may be TRBD2 (5 bases). From germline, CDR1 is DFQATT and CDR2 SNEGSKA (reference sequence). This CDR3 contains 11 residues. Trimming took off 6 bases at V and 8 bases at J, with 11 bases between the two ends.

The chain has TRBV11-2 and TRBJ2-6; 8 nucleotides line up with TRBD1. The CDR3 runs 19 residues. CDR1 SGHAT and CDR2 FQNNGV come from the germline V gene. V shed 4 bases and J 0 bases; nucleotides not matched to a gene: 11. The CDR3 DNA reads as TGTGCCAGCAGCTCCGGACAGGGCTTCGTTCTCTCTGGGGCCAACGTCCTGACTTTC. Amino acid sequence: CASSSGQGFVLSGANVLTF.

This chain joins TRBV18 and TRBJ2-7, with a weak D call TRBD2 (6 bases). Germline-derived CDR1 and CDR2 are KGHSH and LQKENI. The V and J ends lost 6 bases and 0 bases respectively, with 18 bases between them. This CDR3 comprises 16 residues. The CDR3 protein is CASSPGRTSHSYEQYF. CDR3 nucleotide sequence: TGTGCCAGCTCTCCAGGGAGGACTTCCCACTCCTACGAGCAGTACTTC.

The rearrangement joins TRBV7-2 to TRBJ1-2; D gene uncertain. CDR3 length equals 13 residues. CDR1 and CDR2 (germline): SGHTA, FQGNSA. The V gene lost 5 bases and the J gene lost 8 bases, with 15 bases spanning the gap. The CDR3 loop is CASSPAAGGGYTF. The CDR3 DNA reads TGTGCCAGCAGCCCCGCGGCGGGAGGGGGCTACACCTTC.

J is TRBJ1-4 and V is TRBV23-1; D possibly corresponds to TRBD1 (5 bases). TRBV23-1 counts as an open reading frame of uncertain function. V lost 0 bases and J 1 base, leaving 6 bases between the germline ends. CDR3 length: 15 residues. The CDR3 coding sequence is TGCGCCAGCAGTCAATCCGACAGAACTAATGAAAAACTGTTTTTT. This gives the protein CASSQSDRTNEKLFF.

The chain recombines TRBV5-1 with TRBJ2-1; TRBD2 is a possible D gene (5 bases). The CDR3 covers 14 residues. V shed 2 bases and J shed 8 bases, with 14 bases lying between them. Germline V lookup: CDR1 SGHRS, CDR2 YFSETQ. CDR3 bases: TGCGCCAGCAGCTTCCCCGCCGCCGGGGATGAGCAGTTCTTC. Translated, it gives CASSFPAAGDEQFF.

The chain has TRBV14 and TRBJ1-2, with D perhaps TRBD1 (6 bases). The germline CDR1 and CDR2 sequences are SGHDN and FVKESK. V dropped 3 bases and J dropped 6 bases, with 14 bases sitting between them. The CDR3 is made up of 14 amino acids. The CDR3 loop reads CASSHLQGLDGYTF. The CDR3 DNA sequence: TGTGCCAGCAGCCATTTACAGGGTTTGGATGGCTACACCTTC.

This chain joins TRBV5-4 and TRBJ1-2; 9 bases fit TRBD1. Unmatched junction bases numbered 12, after V lost 5 bases and J lost 4 bases. This CDR3 region has 16 residues. The germline V gene encodes CDR1 SGHNT and CDR2 YYREEE (reference sequence). The CDR3 DNA is TGTGCCAGCAGTTCTCCAGGACAGGGGATTCTCTATGGCTACACCTTC. Its translation: CASSSPGQGILYGYTF. The full variable domain, in which reference TRBV5-4 and TRBJ1-2 provide the parts outside the CDR3, is ETGVTQSPTHLIKTRGQQVTLRCSSQSGHNTVSWYQQALGQGPQFIFQYYREEENGRGNFPPRFSGLQFPNYSSELNVNALELDDSALYLCASSSPGQGILYGYTFGSGTRLTVV.

The chain has TRBV18 and TRBJ1-1; a weak D match, TRBD1 (5 bases). Germline V gene lookup returns CDR1 KGHSH and CDR2 LQKENI. This CDR3 has 17 residues. Trimming removed 3 bases from V and 6 bases from J, with 23 bases in between. This chain's CDR3 is CASSPRLPGGGRSEAFF. CDR3 DNA sequence: TGTGCCAGCTCACCTCGGCTTCCCGGGGGAGGTAGGTCTGAAGCTTTCTTT.